The 17 T cell receptor beta chains below come from one sample, sequenced in a study of shared T cell receptors in the human thymus (dated by TCRdb to 2020 to 2022). The method behind the library was the immunoSEQ multiplex PCR assay. Entries here come from immuneACCESS through TCRdb and include only in-frame sequences with V and J called. Some clones fail to appear in such tables; in the studies checked, an unresolved V gene covers under half of the shortfall, and the cause of the remainder is unknown. This sample lists roughly 710,000 clones; 80% to 90% were detected once. Of the sample, around 0.0099% falls within the top ten clones. The same sample was also studied in work on human thymus T cells.

The sample taken for sequencing was thymocytes. These receptors came from a girl under two years old with a congenital heart defect. Donor details come from another sample of the same person, matched by shared clones.

The V call is TRBV5-1, the J call TRBJ1-5, with D maybe TRBD1 (5 bases). Trimming cost V 0 bases and J 6 bases, with 10 bases left between them. The CDR3 consists of 14 residues. Germline V gene sequence: CDR1 SGHRS, CDR2 YFSETQ. The CDR3 reads CASSLAQGGQPQHF. CDR3 DNA sequence: TGCGCCAGCAGCTTGGCGCAGGGAGGTCAGCCCCAGCATTTT.

V and J are TRBV14 and TRBJ1-2; 9 bases match TRBD1. V dropped 2 bases and J dropped 6; count of bases not matched to a gene: 13. Germline loops: CDR1 SGHDN, CDR2 FVKESK. The length of the CDR3 is 17 residues. Written as DNA, the CDR3 is TGTGCCAGCAGCCAACCCCCAGGGACAGGGAGTATGGATGGCTACACCTTC. It encodes CASSQPPGTGSMDGYTF.

The chain is built from TRBV6-5 and TRBJ1-1, with D possibly being TRBD1 (5 bases). Looked up from germline, CDR1 is MNHEY and CDR2 is SVGAGI. The V end was cut by 6 bases, the J end by 4 bases, with 15 bases between. The CDR3 sequence is 14 residues long. CDR3 coding DNA: TGTGCCAGCAGCTACCCGGGGGGTGGCACTGAAGCTTTCTTT. Protein product: CASSYPGGGTEAFF.

A few counts support this clone. The rearrangement uses TRBV7-9 and TRBJ2-4; possible D gene TRBD1, 5 bases. The V gene's germline CDR1 is SEHNR and CDR2 FQNEAQ (reference sequence). The CDR3 runs 15 residues. Trimming removed 5 bases at V and 0 bases at J, with 11 bases between. The CDR3 spells CASSARQLAKNIQYF. The CDR3 region has the DNA TGTGCCAGCAGCGCTAGACAGCTAGCCAAAAACATTCAGTACTTC.

The CDR3 bases are TGTGCCAGCTCACCACCTCTAGCGGAGTACCAAGAGACCCAGTACTTC. The encoded protein is CASSPPLAEYQETQYF. The chain has TRBV18 and TRBJ2-5; the match to TRBD2 covers 7 bases. The CDR3 has 16 residues. Per the germline V gene, CDR1 is KGHSH and CDR2 is LQKENI. The trim removed 0 bases at V and 0 bases at J, leaving 4 bases unmatched.

This clone occurred once. The chain has TRBV5-1 and TRBJ2-7, with D possibly being TRBD1 (5 bases). The V gene lost 2 bases and the J gene lost 2 bases, with 14 bases spanning the gap. Germline CDR1 and CDR2: SGHRS and YFSETQ. This CDR3 has 15 amino acids. For the CDR3, the DNA is TGCGCCAGCAGCTTACAAGGGGCGCCGGCCTACGAGCAGTACTTC. Its translation is CASSLQGAPAYEQYF. Combining the CDR3 with reference TRBV5-1 and TRBJ2-7 gives the whole variable domain KAGVTQTPRYLIKTRGQQVTLSCSPISGHRSVSWYQQTPGQGLQFLFEYFSETQRNKGNFPGRFSGRQFSNSRSEMNVSTLELGDSALYLCASSLQGAPAYEQYFGPGTRLTVT.

The V gene is TRBV7-8, the J gene TRBJ2-1, with TRBD2 identical over 8 bases. Germline V gene lookup returns CDR1 SGHVS and CDR2 FQNEAQ. The trim removed 5 bases at V and 0 bases at J, leaving 9 bases unmatched. The CDR3 covers 17 residues. CDR3 nucleotide sequence: TGTGCCAGCAGCCCAGGGGCCGGGACTAGCTCCTACAATGAGCAGTTCTTC. It codes for CASSPGAGTSSYNEQFF.

This clone was detected only once. The chain recombines TRBV11-3 with TRBJ1-5; 9 nucleotides agree with TRBD1. In germline, CDR1 is SGHNT, CDR2 YENEEA. Germline trimming cut 1 base from V and 7 bases from J; bases unmatched to any gene: 8. This CDR3 region has 16 residues. This chain's CDR3 is CASSLAPGQGRQPQHF. CDR3 bases: TGTGCCAGCAGCTTAGCTCCGGGACAGGGAAGACAGCCCCAGCATTTT.

V is TRBV9 and J is TRBJ1-2, with no clear D. The CDR3 is made up of 14 amino acids. V was cut by 4 bases and J by 4 bases, with 14 bases left in between. Germline V gives CDR1 SGDLS, CDR2 YYNGEE. DNA for the CDR3: TGTGCCAGCAGCTCCCAAGAGGCAGCCTATGGCTACACCTTC. Protein product: CASSSQEAAYGYTF.

The chain employs TRBV14 and TRBJ1-2, with D uncertain. Trimming pared 3 bases from V and 6 bases from J, leaving 17 bases between. The germline V gene encodes CDR1 SGHDN and CDR2 FVKESK. There are 15 residues in the CDR3. CDR3 sequence (DNA): TGTGCCAGCAGCCACCCCGGGAGCGAAGAGCATGGCTACACCTTC. Translating gives CASSHPGSEEHGYTF.

The gene calls are TRBV30 and TRBJ1-1; D remains unclear. Between the trimmed V and J ends, which lost 0 bases and 3 bases, there was a span of 8 bases. This CDR3 is 13 amino acids long. CDR1 GTSNPN and CDR2 SVGIG come from the germline V gene (reference sequence). The CDR3 DNA is TGTGCCTGGAGTGTATTTTCGGACACTGAAGCTTTCTTT. Protein sequence: CAWSVFSDTEAFF. Full variable domain (outside the CDR3, taken from reference TRBV30 and TRBJ1-1): SQTIHQWPATLVQPVGSPLSLECTVEGTSNPNLYWYRQAAGRGLQLLFYSVGIGQISSEVPQNLSASRPQDRQFILSSKKLLLSDSGFYLCAWSVFSDTEAFFGQGTRLTVV.

Of note for this clone: Within the sample, other DNA sequences also encode this same CDR3. The rearrangement uses TRBV20-1 and TRBJ2-1, with D hard to call. From germline, CDR1 is DFQATT and CDR2 SNEGSKA (reference sequence). Trimming left V 2 bases short and J 4 bases short, with 3 bases between. The length of the CDR3 is 11 residues. CDR3 sequence (DNA): TGCAGTGCTAGACCTTACAATGAGCAGTTCTTC. Translated, it gives CSARPYNEQFF.

The J gene is TRBJ1-1, the V gene TRBV11-2; no reliable D call. CDR1 is SGHAT and CDR2 is FQNNGV in the germline V gene. Trimming took off 1 base at V and 10 bases at J, with 7 bases between the two ends. This CDR3 spans 11 amino acids. The DNA for the CDR3 is TGTGCCAGCAGCTTAGCTCGTTTAGCTTTCTTT. Protein sequence: CASSLARLAFF.

DNA for the CDR3: TGTGCCAGCAGCCAAAAGGGCGACAGGCGAAACGGCTACACCTTC. This codes for CASSQKGDRRNGYTF. The chain recombines TRBV6-6 with TRBJ1-2; D perhaps matches TRBD1 (6 bases). Trimming cost V 6 bases and J 8 bases, with 22 bases left between them. Germline CDR1 reads MNHNY; CDR2 reads SVGAGI (reference sequence). This CDR3 spans 15 amino acids.

This clone was picked up one time. This chain links TRBV29-1 with TRBJ1-2; D remains ambiguous. CDR3 length: 13 residues. Germline V lookup: CDR1 SQVTM, CDR2 ANQGSEA. The V and J ends lost 5 bases and 4 bases respectively, with 14 bases between them. The DNA for the CDR3 is TGCAGCGTTAGAGTAGCCGGGTCCTATGGCTACACCTTC. It codes for CSVRVAGSYGYTF.

The chain employs TRBV7-2 and TRBJ2-1; 9 bases line up with TRBD2. V trimming: 0 bases; J trimming: 2 bases; junction bases outside the gene matches: 14. The germline CDR1 and CDR2 sequences are SGHTA and FQGNSA. CDR3 length equals 20 residues. The CDR3 DNA follows: TGTGCCAGCAGCTTAGCCGGGACTAGCAGCCCAGATACACCCTACAATGAGCAGTTCTTC. It specifies CASSLAGTSSPDTPYNEQFF.

This clone was seen once. This chain links TRBV9 with TRBJ2-1, with unresolved D. The CDR3 has 11 amino acids. V dropped 5 bases and J dropped 9 bases, with 9 bases sitting between them. Germline V gene data show CDR1 as SGDLS and CDR2 as YYNGEE. CDR3 sequence reads: CASSNECEQFF. CDR3 nucleotides: TGTGCCAGCAGTAATGAGTGTGAGCAGTTCTTC.